The next 5 T cell receptor beta chains were all read from a single sample in a study of shared clonotypes between healthy human individuals. Produced via immunoSEQ multiplex PCR; TCRdb's table is partial and in-frame only. The sample lists 300,000 or so clones; less than 85% were seen once. Sequenced sample: memory CD4+ T cells sorted from blood. Subset noted: CD45RA-negative fraction. Source of these receptors: a young man in good health.

V and J are TRBV6-1 and TRBJ2-3; tentatively, D is TRBD2 (6 bases). Germline V gene data show CDR1 as MNHNS and CDR2 as SASEGT. There are 15 residues in the CDR3. The V end was cut by 8 bases, the J end by 0 bases, with 15 bases between. The CDR3 here is CASGTLPFSTDTQYF. CDR3 bases: TGTGCCAGCGGGACTTTACCATTTAGCACAGATACGCAGTATTTT.

In this sample, this clone turned up a few times. The V and J genes are TRBV7-7 and TRBJ2-1; D ambiguous. The CDR3 runs to 16 residues. V was cut by 4 bases and J by 5 bases, with 18 bases left in between. Germline assignment: CDR1 SSHAT and CDR2 FNYEAQ (reference sequence). This chain's CDR3 is CASSSGPGQPNNEQFF. The CDR3 coding sequence is TGTGCCAGCAGCTCCGGGCCGGGCCAGCCGAACAATGAGCAGTTCTTC.

V usage is TRBV7-9 and J usage is TRBJ2-3; D is unresolved. The CDR3 runs 11 residues. CDR1 is SEHNR and CDR2 is FQNEAQ in the germline V gene (reference sequence). Trimming shortened V by 5 bases and J by 6 bases, and 6 bases separated the two germline ends. The CDR3: CASSSDDTQYF. CDR3 nucleotides: TGTGCCAGCAGCAGCGACGATACGCAGTATTTT. The complete variable domain, with remaining parts taken from reference TRBV7-9 and TRBJ2-3, reads DTGVSQNPRHKITKRGQNVTFRCDPISEHNRLYWYRQTLGQGPEFLTYFQNEAQLEKSRLLSDRFSAERPKGSFSTLEIQRTEQGDSAMYLCASSSDDTQYFGPGTRLTVL.

This rearrangement joins TRBV5-1 to TRBJ1-6; tentatively, D is TRBD1 (5 bases). V lost 1 base, J lost 4 bases, and 12 bases lay in between. This CDR3 spans 16 amino acids. Looked up from germline, CDR1 is SGHRS and CDR2 is YFSETQ. For the CDR3, the DNA is TGCGCCAGCAGCTTGACAGGTGTTGTGTATAATTCACCCCTCCACTTT. It yields the protein CASSLTGVVYNSPLHF. Complete variable domain (other parts from reference TRBV5-1 and TRBJ1-6): KAGVTQTPRYLIKTRGQQVTLSCSPISGHRSVSWYQQTPGQGLQFLFEYFSETQRNKGNFPGRFSGRQFSNSRSEMNVSTLELGDSALYLCASSLTGVVYNSPLHFGNGTRLTVT.

The rearrangement uses TRBV5-1 and TRBJ2-7, with TRBD1 matching over 8 bases. This CDR3 has 15 residues. Germline V gene data show CDR1 as SGHRS and CDR2 as YFSETQ. Germline trimming cut 3 bases from V and 3 bases from J; bases unmatched to any gene: 8. CDR3 residues: CASSWTGTGDYEQYF. The CDR3 DNA reads TGCGCCAGCAGCTGGACCGGGACAGGAGACTACGAGCAGTACTTC.